This T cell receptor (beta chain) stems from a study of blood T cell repertoires in COVID-19. Looking at the study overall: COVID-19 samples collected from the United States, Italy and Spain covered acute and convalescent phases.

This CDR3 has 15 amino acids. In germline, CDR1 is SGDLS, CDR2 YYNGEE. Trimming at V came to 0 bases and at J to 0 bases, leaving 2 bases not matched to a gene. The assay was immunoSEQ multiplex PCR, and TCRdb's table has in-frame clones only and misses some. The table shows about 150,000 clones, with 90% occurring only once. The sequence was obtained from a man aged 45-65 years with acute or convalescent COVID-19. Sequenced: peripheral blood. This chain connects TRBV9 to TRBJ2-7; 8 bases are shared with TRBD2. For the CDR3, the DNA is TGTGCCAGCAGCGTAGAGGGGACTAGCTCCTACGAGCAGTACTTC. Amino acid sequence: CASSVEGTSSYEQYF.